This T cell receptor (beta chain) appears in the sequencing data of a study of T cell repertoires in cytomegalovirus infection. Study details: Both a matching HLA type and CMV infection were indicated by public TCR beta signatures.

Germline lookup yields CDR1 DFQATT and CDR2 SNEGSKA (reference sequence). Trimming removed 5 bases from V and 3 bases from J; junction bases left unmatched: 10. This CDR3 is built from 15 residues. One entry per CDR3 protein results from TCRdb running MiXCR on the reads. This sample carries more than 150,000 distinct CDR3 sequences, approximately 17% of them seen once, and the ten largest clones take roughly a sixth. This clonotype was detected many times. Antigen unknown. Study-wide results and caveats: Identification of carriers of CMV plus the relevant HLA was performed using cumulative public TCR beta family frequency. HLA-C-restricted CMV clonotypes gave the most frequent clonotype in two of eight donors.

Sequenced input: CD8+ T cells from PBMCs. The chain has TRBV20-1 and TRBJ2-7; 10 nucleotides agree with TRBD2. The sequence came from a human donor in good health (CMV status not recorded). Some clones in this sample may be carry-over from other donors' samples. Written as DNA, the CDR3 is TGCAGTGCTGGGTCCGGGACTAGCGATCTCTACGAGCAGTACTTC. Protein product: CSAGSGTSDLYEQYF.